The clone carrying this T cell receptor beta chain was counted a few times. Its antigen is as yet unknown. This sample stems from a study of CD8 T cells in ankylosing spondylitis. Study findings and constraints: Reportedly, significant enrichment of disease-linked clones occurred in matched ankylosing spondylitis synovial fluid. Previously reported in reactive arthritis synovial fluid and blood were some of the motif variants. Characteristic of ankylosing spondylitis blood, it appeared, was a TCR beta motif comprising about 8 highly homologous variants.

TCRdb fed the 5' RACE reads into MiXCR, producing one record per CDR3 protein. Of 450,000 or so distinct CDR3 sequences in the sample, 20% to 30% were seen once. What was sequenced was blood, either unsorted or a sorted T cell fraction (not recorded which). The clonotype originates from a male donor with ankylosing spondylitis.

The CDR3 bases are TGCGCCAGCAGCCCCGGGACTAGCGGAGGGAGGACCGGGGAGCTGTTTTTT. It encodes CASSPGTSGGRTGELFF. The V and J genes are TRBV5-1 and TRBJ2-2; TRBD2 agrees at 11 bases. CDR1 SGHRS and CDR2 YFSETQ come from the germline V gene. After removal of 4 bases from V and 5 bases from J, the junction contained 10 bases not matched to a gene. The CDR3 spans 17 residues.